This TCR beta chain is from a study of cytomegalovirus exposure and HLA in healthy donors. The study, taken as a whole, reports: By HLA locus, TCR association rates varied in a later analysis, with DRB1 showing the most and HLA-C the fewest. Rare sequences made up most TCRs, while some public TCRs were found in many donors. Prior analysis indicated that the majority of TCR beta V segments exhibited productivity approximately 90% or approximately 30% of the time.

The primer mix had 60 Vbeta and 13 Jbeta primers. Some clones are missing from TCRdb's copy, which holds only in-frame ones; the method was immunoSEQ multiplex PCR. The data contain 150,000 or so clones, roughly 79% of them seen just once; the ten biggest clones take up about 1.5%. This CDR3 spans 14 amino acids. CDR1 is MNHNS and CDR2 is SASEGT in the germline V gene. To note about this clone: Antigen specificity is unknown.

Sequencing was performed on PBMCs. This chain uses TRBV6-1 with TRBJ2-5; 9 nucleotides line up with TRBD2. The J call is uncertain, as TRBJ2-7 better fits the DNA end. The source is a man between 25 and 39 years old in good health and CMV-seropositive. In DNA, the CDR3 is TGTGCCAGCAGTGGACTAGCGGCCTCCTACGAGCAGTACTTC. This gives the protein CASSGLAASYEQYF.